The entry below describes one T cell receptor beta chain. V gave up 3 bases and J gave up 0 bases; unmatched junction bases: 11. The CDR3 is 18 residues long. Germline V lookup: CDR1 KGHSH, CDR2 LQKENI. The entry originates in a study of blood T cell repertoires in COVID-19. For the study at large: The cDNA or gDNA used as material had been derived from T cells, B-cell-depleted T cells, or PBMCs.

Original analysis: Amplified reference gene primers provided the basis for estimating nucleated cell counts. The method was immunoSEQ multiplex PCR; TCRdb's version includes in-frame clones alone and lacks a portion of them. The V and J calls and the clone size are those of that table, but D and trimming were determined from the DNA. There are under 200,000 clones in the sample; almost 90% occur only once, and about 1.7% lies in the top ten. Source material: peripheral blood. The origin of this receptor is a man in his late teens or twenties with active or convalescent COVID-19. The chain combines TRBV18 with TRBJ1-1; 9 bases line up with TRBD1. CDR3 amino acids: CASSPFSMRTGVNTEAFF. CDR3 DNA sequence: TGTGCCAGCTCACCTTTTTCTATGAGGACAGGGGTGAACACTGAAGCTTTCTTT.